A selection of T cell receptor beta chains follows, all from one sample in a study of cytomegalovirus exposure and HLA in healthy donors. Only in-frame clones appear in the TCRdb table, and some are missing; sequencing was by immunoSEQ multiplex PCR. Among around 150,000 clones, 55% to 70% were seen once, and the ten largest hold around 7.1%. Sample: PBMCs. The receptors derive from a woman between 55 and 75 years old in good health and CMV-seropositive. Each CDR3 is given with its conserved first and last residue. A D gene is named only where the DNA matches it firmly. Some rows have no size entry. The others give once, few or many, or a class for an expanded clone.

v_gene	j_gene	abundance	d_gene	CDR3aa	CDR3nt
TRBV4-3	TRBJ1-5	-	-	CASSQGRGYPQHF	TGCGCCAGCAGCCAAGGGCGGGGCTACCCCCAGCATTTT
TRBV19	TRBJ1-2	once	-	CASSLERSSNYGYTF	TGTGCCAGTAGCCTAGAAAGGAGCTCTAACTATGGCTACACCTTC
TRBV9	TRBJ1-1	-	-	CASSVGGLSTEAFF	TGTGCCAGCAGCGTGGGGGGGCTGAGCACTGAAGCTTTCTTT
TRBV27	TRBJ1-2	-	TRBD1	CASSPKGADGGGVDGYTF	TGTGCCAGCAGTCCCAAGGGGGCGGACGGCGGTGGGGTTGATGGCTACACCTTC
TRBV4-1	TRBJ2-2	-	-	CASSQVVRGTGELFF	TGCGCCAGCAGCCAAGTGGTACGGGGCACCGGGGAGCTGTTTTTT
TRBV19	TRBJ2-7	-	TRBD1	CASSSRTGEGEQYF	TGTGCCAGTAGTTCCCGGACAGGGGAAGGCGAGCAGTACTTC
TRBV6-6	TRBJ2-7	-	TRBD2	CASSYGGRPAYEQYF	TGTGCCAGCAGTTACGGCGGGAGGCCCGCCTACGAGCAGTACTTC
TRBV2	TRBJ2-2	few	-	CASNRENTGELFF	TGTGCCAGCAACAGGGAGAACACCGGGGAGCTGTTTTTT
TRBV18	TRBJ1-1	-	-	CASSPTGSTEAFF	TGTGCCAGCTCACCGACTGGGAGCACTGAAGCTTTCTTT
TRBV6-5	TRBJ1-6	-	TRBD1	CASKPGQVNSPLHF	TGTGCCAGCAAGCCGGGACAGGTCAATTCACCCCTCCACTTT
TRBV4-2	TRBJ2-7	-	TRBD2	CASSQDLAGAFNEQYF	TGTGCCAGCAGCCAAGATCTAGCGGGAGCTTTCAACGAGCAGTACTTC
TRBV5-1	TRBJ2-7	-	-	CASSQEGEQYF	TGCGCCAGCAGCCAGGAGGGGGAGCAGTACTTC
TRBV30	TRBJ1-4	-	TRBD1	CAWSMGQSSSEKLFF	TGTGCCTGGAGTATGGGACAGAGCTCAAGTGAAAAACTGTTTTTT
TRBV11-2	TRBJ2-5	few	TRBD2	CASSVLSGRGETQYF	TGTGCCAGCAGCGTACTTAGCGGGAGAGGGGAGACCCAGTACTTC
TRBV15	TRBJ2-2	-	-	CATSRRGFSGELFF	TGTGCCACCAGCAGACGCGGGTTTTCCGGGGAGCTGTTTTTT
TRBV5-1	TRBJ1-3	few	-	CASSLAGDGNTIYF	TGCGCCAGCAGCTTGGCAGGGGACGGAAACACCATATATTTT
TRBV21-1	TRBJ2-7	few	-	CASSSYRGYEQYF	TGTGCCAGCAGCAGCTACAGGGGGTATGAGCAGTACTTC
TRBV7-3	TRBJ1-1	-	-	CASSSQGSTEAFF	TGTGCCAGCAGCTCGCAGGGGTCCACTGAAGCTTTCTTT
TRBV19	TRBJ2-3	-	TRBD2	CASSTDILAGSDTQYF	TGTGCCAGTAGTACCGATATATTAGCGGGCTCAGATACGCAGTATTTT
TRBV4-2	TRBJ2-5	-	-	CASSQDRGLREETQYF	TGTGCCAGCAGCCAAGACCGGGGACTTAGGGAGGAGACCCAGTACTTC
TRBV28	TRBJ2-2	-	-	CATQGANQNFGELFF	TGTGCCACCCAAGGGGCAAATCAGAATTTCGGGGAGCTGTTTTTT
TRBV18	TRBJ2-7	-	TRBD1	CASSPTTGTSREQYF	TGTGCCAGCTCACCAACGACAGGGACCTCTCGCGAGCAGTACTTC
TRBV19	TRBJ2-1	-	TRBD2	CASSIAGGRQFF	TGTGCCAGTAGTATAGCGGGGGGTCGGCAGTTCTTC
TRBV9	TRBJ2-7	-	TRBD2	CASSASGRASEQYF	TGTGCCAGCAGCGCTAGCGGGAGGGCCAGCGAGCAGTACTTC
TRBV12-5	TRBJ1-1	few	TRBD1	CASGSSDRDKVEAFF	TGTGCTAGTGGTTCCTCGGACAGGGATAAGGTTGAAGCTTTCTTT
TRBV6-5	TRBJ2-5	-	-	CASSYGSGQYF	TGTGCCAGCAGTTACGGTAGCGGACAGTACTTC
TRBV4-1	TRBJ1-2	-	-	CASSQPQRSPNYGYTF	TGCGCCAGCAGCCAACCGCAACGGTCCCCTAACTATGGCTACACCTTC